This TCR beta chain originates from a study of T cells in Graves' hyperthyroidism and ophthalmopathy. This clonotype has a count of ten or more. Its cognate antigen is unknown. The CDR3 runs 15 residues. Germline CDR1 reads LGHDT; CDR2 reads YNNKEL (reference sequence). The germline V and J ends were trimmed by 7 bases and 5 bases, with 20 bases remaining between them. Among the patients, aged 18 to 65, hyperthyroidism was newly diagnosed and had lasted under 2 months. TCR beta CDR3 sequences were amplified from RNA transcripts. HTBI primers were used for first-round RT-PCR of the TCR CDR3. TCRdb independently ran MiXCR on the multiplex PCR reads; one entry per CDR3 protein. Of under 200,000 distinct CDR3 sequences in the sample, 8% to 9.5% were seen once. Study-wide results and caveats: Blood held most thyroid clonotypes expanded above 0.001 frequency. A 13 V-J model separated ophthalmopathy from stable hyperthyroidism.

This sequence originates from a woman younger than 35 with Graves' hyperthyroidism that later progressed to Graves' ophthalmopathy. The sequenced sample consisted of blood. The rearrangement joins TRBV3-1 to TRBJ1-1; the D gene is possibly TRBD1 (6 bases). The CDR3 nucleotides read TGTGCCAGCACCAACGGACAGACCGAAGAGACTGAAGCTTTCTTT. As protein: CASTNGQTEETEAFF.